This is a list of T cell receptor beta chains from one sample in a study of blood T cell repertoires in COVID-19. The repertoire was sequenced with immunoSEQ multiplex PCR; TCRdb's copy has only in-frame clones and lacks some. The sample has some 250,000 clones; 65% to 90% are singletons. The sequenced sample consisted of peripheral blood. Receptor source: a man between 25 and 39 years old with active or convalescent COVID-19. Each CDR3 is given with its conserved first and last residue. The D gene is left open where the match is weak. Where a row states a size, it is once, few, many or the class of an expanded clone; other rows omit it.

d_gene: NA
abundance: NA
j_gene: TRBJ1-1
v_gene: TRBV19
CDR3nt: TGTGCCAGTAAATTCACAGGACGCATGAACACTGAAGCTTTCTTT
CDR3aa: CASKFTGRMNTEAFF

d_gene: NA
abundance: NA
j_gene: TRBJ2-7
v_gene: TRBV11-3
CDR3nt: TGTGCCAGCAGCTTAGGTCAGGGATTCTCCTACGAGCAGTACTTC
CDR3aa: CASSLGQGFSYEQYF

d_gene: NA
abundance: NA
j_gene: TRBJ1-1
v_gene: TRBV3-1/TRBV3-2
CDR3nt: TGTGCCAGCAGCCAAGATTGGGCCCGAAGGGCTTTCTTT
CDR3aa: CASSQDWARRAFF

d_gene: TRBD1
abundance: NA
j_gene: TRBJ2-7
v_gene: TRBV13
CDR3nt: TGTGCCAGCAGCCGGGGGACAGGGGGGTACTACGAGCAGTACTTC
CDR3aa: CASSRGTGGYYEQYF

d_gene: NA
abundance: NA
j_gene: TRBJ1-5
v_gene: TRBV30
CDR3nt: TGTGCCTGGAACAGGGGCAATCAGCCCCAGCATTTT
CDR3aa: CAWNRGNQPQHF

d_gene: NA
abundance: once
j_gene: TRBJ1-3
v_gene: TRBV19
CDR3nt: TGTGCCAGTTCCCCCTCAACCGGGACAACAATGCCCAACACCATATATTTT
CDR3aa: CASSPSTGTTMPNTIYF

d_gene: TRBD1
abundance: few
j_gene: TRBJ1-2
v_gene: TRBV5-5
CDR3nt: TGTGCCAGCAACACCGAGGGGGCAGGGGGTATCTATGGCTACACCTTC
CDR3aa: CASNTEGAGGIYGYTF

d_gene: NA
abundance: NA
j_gene: TRBJ1-1
v_gene: TRBV19
CDR3nt: TGTGCCAGTAGTATCGATTTGTCCAGCCGCGCAGGAGCTTTCTTT
CDR3aa: CASSIDLSSRAGAFF

d_gene: TRBD2
abundance: NA
j_gene: TRBJ2-2
v_gene: TRBV15
CDR3nt: TGTGCCACCAGCAGAGCGGGGGGGACCGGGGAGCTGTTTTTT
CDR3aa: CATSRAGGTGELFF

d_gene: TRBD1
abundance: NA
j_gene: TRBJ1-2
v_gene: TRBV9
CDR3nt: TGTGCCAGCAGCGTAGATCTGGGACAGGGGGCGTATGGCTACACCTTC
CDR3aa: CASSVDLGQGAYGYTF

d_gene: TRBD1
abundance: NA
j_gene: TRBJ1-5
v_gene: TRBV6-6
CDR3nt: TGTGCCAGCAGTTACTCCGACAGGGGTACTCAGCCCCAGCATTTT
CDR3aa: CASSYSDRGTQPQHF

d_gene: NA
abundance: once
j_gene: TRBJ2-1
v_gene: TRBV9
CDR3nt: TGTGCCAGCAGCAGCGGGTCGAGGACGGTTTACAATGAGCAGTTCTTC
CDR3aa: CASSSGSRTVYNEQFF

d_gene: NA
abundance: NA
j_gene: TRBJ2-5
v_gene: TRBV27
CDR3nt: TGTGCCAGCAGTTTATCGATACTAGAGACCCAGTACTTC
CDR3aa: CASSLSILETQYF

d_gene: TRBD2
abundance: NA
j_gene: TRBJ2-1
v_gene: TRBV6-5
CDR3nt: TGTGCCAGCGGTAGCGGGGGGGGGAATGAGCAGTTCTTC
CDR3aa: CASGSGGGNEQFF

d_gene: TRBD2
abundance: NA
j_gene: TRBJ2-7
v_gene: TRBV9
CDR3nt: TGTGCCAGCTCCTCCGGGGGGGCTTATTACGAGCAGTACTTC
CDR3aa: CASSSGGAYYEQYF

d_gene: TRBD1
abundance: NA
j_gene: TRBJ1-1
v_gene: TRBV3-1/TRBV3-2
CDR3nt: TGTGCCAGCAGTCCTGAGACAGGGCAGGGCACTGAAGCTTTCTTT
CDR3aa: CASSPETGQGTEAFF

d_gene: TRBD1
abundance: NA
j_gene: TRBJ1-2
v_gene: TRBV6-1
CDR3nt: TGTGCCAGCAGTGAAGCGGGGACAGGGGGCCTAGCTAGCTATGGCTACACCTTC
CDR3aa: CASSEAGTGGLASYGYTF

d_gene: TRBD1
abundance: NA
j_gene: TRBJ1-5
v_gene: TRBV4-3
CDR3nt: TGCGCCAGCAGCCAAGGGACAGGGGGTTTGAGTCAGCCCCAGCATTTT
CDR3aa: CASSQGTGGLSQPQHF

d_gene: NA
abundance: NA
j_gene: TRBJ1-2
v_gene: TRBV5-6
CDR3nt: TGTGCCAGCAGCTTGGAACAGGGTTTACTAAACTATGGCTACACCTTC
CDR3aa: CASSLEQGLLNYGYTF

d_gene: TRBD1
abundance: once
j_gene: TRBJ2-7
v_gene: TRBV19
CDR3nt: TGTGCCAGTAGTATGGGGACAGGGGGCTACGAGCAGTACTTC
CDR3aa: CASSMGTGGYEQYF

d_gene: TRBD1
abundance: NA
j_gene: TRBJ1-1
v_gene: TRBV10-1
CDR3nt: TGCGCCAGCAGTAAACAGGGGAGCACTGAAGCTTTCTTT
CDR3aa: CASSKQGSTEAFF